Listed here are 21 T cell receptor beta chains from one sample, sequenced in a study of early T cells in non-severe SARS-CoV-2 infection. Via MiXCR, TCRdb re-called the 5' RACE reads, giving one row per CDR3 protein. The sample consists of 90,000 to 120,000 distinct CDR3 sequences, 9% to 14% of them appearing once. The specimen sequenced was whole blood. These receptors all come from an adult who was a healthcare worker with PCR-confirmed SARS-CoV-2 infection or an uninfected control (not recorded which).

V usage is TRBV5-4 and J usage is TRBJ1-1; TRBD1 agrees at 7 bases. The junction had 2 bases not matched to a gene; V was cut back by 0 bases and J by 0 bases. Germline CDR1 SGHNT, CDR2 YYREEE (reference sequence). This CDR3 region has 15 residues. The CDR3 reads CASSLGGTVNTEAFF. CDR3 sequence (DNA): TGTGCCAGCAGCTTGGGGGGGACAGTGAACACTGAAGCTTTCTTT.

In this sample, this clonotype turned up a few times. V usage is TRBV7-9 and J usage is TRBJ2-5, with D perhaps given as TRBD1 or TRBD2 (5 bases each). The germline CDR1 and CDR2 sequences are SEHNR and FQNEAQ (reference sequence). The V and J ends lost 4 bases and 7 bases respectively, with 19 bases between them. The CDR3 is 15 residues long. Written as DNA, the CDR3 is TGTGCCAGCAGCTACTCCGGGACCGAGATATTGACCCAGTACTTC. Translated, it gives CASSYSGTEILTQYF.

In its sample, this clonotype was seen many times. The genes are TRBV20-1 and TRBJ2-7, with D perhaps being TRBD1 or TRBD2 (5 bases each). V lost 4 bases to trimming and J lost 2 bases, with 18 bases between them. The CDR3 is made up of 15 amino acids. Looked up from germline, CDR1 is DFQATT and CDR2 is SNEGSKA (reference sequence). The DNA for the CDR3 is TGCAGTGCTATCCACGGGACGGAAGCTACCTACGAGCAGTACTTC. The encoded protein is CSAIHGTEATYEQYF.

V gene TRBV20-1 combines with J gene TRBJ2-4, with D unresolved. The CDR3 covers 11 residues. V was shortened by 8 bases and J by 0 bases, with 5 bases between the two germline ends. The germline V gene encodes CDR1 DFQATT and CDR2 SNEGSKA (reference sequence). The CDR3 DNA reads TGCAGTAAGGTAGCCAAAAACATTCAGTACTTC. Its protein product is CSKVAKNIQYF.

This clonotype was recorded many times. The chain employs TRBV6-5 and TRBJ2-3, with D perhaps TRBD2 (6 bases). Trimming pared 6 bases from V and 8 bases from J, leaving 18 bases between. The CDR3 runs to 14 residues. Germline V gives CDR1 MNHEY, CDR2 SVGAGI. The CDR3 DNA reads TGTGCCAGCAGATTGGCGGGGTCCGGGAGTACGCAGTATTTT. This gives the protein CASRLAGSGSTQYF.

The sample holds many counts of this clonotype. This chain joins TRBV10-3 and TRBJ2-7; 10 bases agree with TRBD1. The CDR3 is 14 amino acids. V lost 8 bases to trimming and J lost 0 bases; unmatched junction nucleotides: 4. The germline V gene encodes CDR1 ENHRY and CDR2 SYGVKD. The CDR3 loop is CAIRTGGSSYEQYF. Written as DNA, the CDR3 is TGTGCCATCCGGACAGGGGGGAGCTCCTACGAGCAGTACTTC.

This clonotype was seen repeatedly, ten times or more. J is TRBJ1-1 and V is TRBV11-2; D gene ambiguous. V lost 2 bases and J 2 bases, leaving 12 bases between the germline ends. The CDR3 totals 15 residues. Germline V gene data show CDR1 as SGHAT and CDR2 as FQNNGV. The CDR3 region is CASSLRKFLNTEAFF. CDR3 DNA: TGTGCCAGCAGCTTACGAAAATTCCTAAACACTGAAGCTTTCTTT.

This rearrangement joins TRBV20-1 to TRBJ2-5, with 7 positions matching TRBD2. This CDR3 contains 14 residues. Germline CDR1 DFQATT, CDR2 SNEGSKA (reference sequence). Trimming removed 7 bases from V and 7 bases from J; junction bases left unmatched: 15. This chain's CDR3 is CSGREGREAGTQYF. DNA for the CDR3: TGCAGTGGTAGGGAAGGACGGGAGGCCGGGACCCAGTACTTC.

This clonotype was recorded a few times. The rearrangement uses TRBV28 and TRBJ1-6; D is undetermined. Between the trimmed V and J ends, which lost 6 bases and 7 bases, there was a span of 4 bases. CDR1 MDHEN and CDR2 SYDVKM come from the germline V gene. This CDR3 has 11 residues. CDR3 nucleotide sequence: TGTGCCAGCAGCCCGAATTCACCCCTCCACTTT. This encodes CASSPNSPLHF.

This clonotype has a handful of counts. The chain uses TRBV11-2 and TRBJ2-3, with D uncertain. The ends were cut back, 1 base at V and 4 bases at J, with 9 bases in the middle. The germline V gene has CDR1 SGHAT and CDR2 FQNNGV. This CDR3 has 14 amino acids. CDR3 DNA sequence: TGTGCCAGCAGCTTAGTACCCTTCCCAGATACGCAGTATTTT. It codes for CASSLVPFPDTQYF.

This clonotype has a handful of counts. CDR3 DNA: TGCAGCGTTGGGGACGGCAATCAGCCCCAGCATTTT. Protein: CSVGDGNQPQHF. This chain connects TRBV29-1 to TRBJ1-5; TRBD1 might be the D (5 bases). The length of the CDR3 is 12 residues. V lost 4 bases and J 2 bases, leaving 6 bases between the germline ends. Per the germline V gene, CDR1 is SQVTM and CDR2 is ANQGSEA. The complete variable domain, with remaining parts taken from reference TRBV29-1 and TRBJ1-5, reads SAVISQKPSRDICQRGTSLTIQCQVDSQVTMMFWYRQQPGQSLTLIATANQGSEATYESGFVIDKFPISRPNLTFSTLTVSNMSPEDSSIYLCSVGDGNQPQHFGDGTRLSIL.

This clonotype occurred many times. The CDR3 region has the DNA TGTGCCAGCAGTTTCAGACAGGGCCTTAGCACAGATACGCAGTATTTT. Translation gives CASSFRQGLSTDTQYF. The V and J genes are TRBV12-3 or TRBV12-4 and TRBJ2-3, with 7 bases aligning to TRBD1. The V gene end was trimmed by 3 bases and the J gene end by 0 bases; junction bases not matched to a gene: 6. This CDR3 region has 16 residues.

This clonotype has a count of ten or more. This chain joins TRBV5-4 and TRBJ2-5; no clear D gene. The CDR3 loop spans 14 amino acids. Trimming cost V 3 bases and J 0 bases, with 9 bases left between them. Germline loops: CDR1 SGHNT, CDR2 YYREEE (reference sequence). The CDR3 loop reads CASSSPGHQETQYF. CDR3 DNA sequence: TGTGCCAGCAGCTCACCCGGACACCAAGAGACCCAGTACTTC. The entire variable domain, with the rest obtained from reference TRBV5-4 and TRBJ2-5, is as follows: ETGVTQSPTHLIKTRGQQVTLRCSSQSGHNTVSWYQQALGQGPQFIFQYYREEENGRGNFPPRFSGLQFPNYSSELNVNALELDDSALYLCASSSPGHQETQYFGPGTRLLVL.

The chain employs TRBV11-2 and TRBJ2-1; D ambiguous. The V and J ends lost 0 bases and 8 bases respectively, with 8 bases between them. This CDR3 is built from 13 residues. Germline-derived CDR1 and CDR2 are SGHAT and FQNNGV. CDR3 sequence reads: CASSLEVWDEQFF. In DNA, the CDR3 is TGTGCCAGCAGCTTAGAGGTCTGGGATGAGCAGTTCTTC. Based on the CDR3 plus reference TRBV11-2 and TRBJ2-1, the full variable domain is EAGVAQSPRYKIIEKRQSVAFWCNPISGHATLYWYQQILGQGPKLLIQFQNNGVVDDSQLPKDRFSAERLKGVDSTLKIQPAKLEDSAVYLCASSLEVWDEQFFGPGTRLTVL.

The gene calls are TRBV11-1 and TRBJ2-1; 10 bases match TRBD1. This CDR3 contains 16 residues. J lost 5 bases, V lost 5 bases, and 9 bases had no gene match. Germline CDR1 SGHAT, CDR2 FQDESV (reference sequence). The CDR3 DNA is TGTGCCAGCAGCACCCGACAGGGGGCGCTTCACAATGAGCAGTTCTTC. Protein: CASSTRQGALHNEQFF.

This clonotype appeared a few times. The chain employs TRBV5-1 and TRBJ2-5; maybe TRBD1 (6 bases). The CDR3 is 17 residues long. Per the germline V gene, CDR1 is SGHRS and CDR2 is YFSETQ. Trimming left V 0 bases short and J 4 bases short, with 19 bases between. CDR3: CASSLEGWSGGGETQYF. CDR3 sequence (DNA): TGCGCCAGCAGCTTGGAAGGGTGGAGTGGGGGCGGAGAGACCCAGTACTTC.

In its sample, this clonotype was seen many times. This chain connects TRBV20-1 to TRBJ2-1; 10 bases agree with TRBD2. The CDR3 has 15 residues. From germline, CDR1 is DFQATT and CDR2 SNEGSKA (reference sequence). The J segment lost 5 bases and the V segment lost 5 bases, leaving 9 bases of the junction unmatched. The CDR3 protein is CSAGTSGRADNEQFF. The CDR3 DNA reads TGCAGTGCTGGGACCAGCGGGAGGGCGGACAATGAGCAGTTCTTC.

The sample holds many counts of this clonotype. The chain links TRBV4-2 to TRBJ2-1; the D gene is possibly TRBD2 (6 bases). The V gene lost 0 bases and the J gene lost 6 bases, with 15 bases spanning the gap. Germline V CDR1 and CDR2: LGHNA, YNFKEQ. There are 16 residues in the CDR3. The CDR3 is CASSQDGGVRGNEQFF. For the CDR3, the DNA is TGTGCCAGCAGCCAAGACGGCGGGGTTAGGGGCAATGAGCAGTTCTTC.

The V call is TRBV20-1, the J call TRBJ1-2; D unresolved. This CDR3 has 16 amino acids. From germline, CDR1 is DFQATT and CDR2 SNEGSKA (reference sequence). Trimming took 3 bases from V and 5 from J, leaving 22 bases between them. This CDR3 reads CSASDLQNPFPYGYTF. Written as DNA, the CDR3 is TGCAGTGCTAGCGACCTACAGAACCCCTTCCCGTATGGCTACACCTTC.

At least ten counts were recorded for this clonotype. The gene calls are TRBV11-2 and TRBJ2-7; TRBD1 matches at 9 bases. Trimming took 3 bases from V and 3 from J; bases not matched to a gene: 6. This CDR3 is built from 15 residues. The V gene's germline CDR1 is SGHAT and CDR2 FQNNGV. The CDR3 region has the DNA TGTGCCAGCAGCTTTTCACAGGGGGCGGTCTACGAGCAGTACTTC. It is translated as CASSFSQGAVYEQYF. Supplemented by reference TRBV11-2 and TRBJ2-7, the full variable domain reads EAGVAQSPRYKIIEKRQSVAFWCNPISGHATLYWYQQILGQGPKLLIQFQNNGVVDDSQLPKDRFSAERLKGVDSTLKIQPAKLEDSAVYLCASSFSQGAVYEQYFGPGTRLTVT.

A few counts support this clonotype. V usage is TRBV19 and J usage is TRBJ1-2; D possibly corresponds to TRBD1 (5 bases). With 3 bases removed from V and 7 bases from J, the gap between germline ends came to 6 bases. CDR1 and CDR2 from the germline V gene are LNHDA and SQIVND (reference sequence). This CDR3 is built from 11 residues. The CDR3 DNA sequence: TGTGCCAGTAGTATGGGGCCTGGCTACACCTTC. It codes for CASSMGPGYTF. Combining the CDR3 with reference TRBV19 and TRBJ1-2 gives the whole variable domain DGGITQSPKYLFRKEGQNVTLSCEQNLNHDAMYWYRQDPGQGLRLIYYSQIVNDFQKGDIAEGYSVSREKKESFPLTVTSAQKNPTAFYLCASSMGPGYTFGSGTRLTVV.